This T cell receptor beta chain was sequenced in a study of T cells in narcolepsy. Across the study: Healthy controls were enrolled alongside patients with narcolepsy type 1 or type 2.

For this clone: Its antigen remains unidentified.

Regarding the study as a whole: Autoreactive clonotypes reportedly recurred in blood of same and different patients, not controls.

The CDR3 consists of 15 residues. The germline V gene encodes CDR1 SNHLY and CDR2 FYNNEI. Trimming left V 6 bases short and J 6 bases short, with 18 bases between. Sequencing was performed with immunoSEQ multiplex PCR; in TCRdb, only in-frame clones are kept and a portion is missing. The sample comprises about 32,000 clones, 60% to 80% of which are singletons, and roughly 3.5% rests with the top ten. This clonotype was sampled from a human donor in good health. The chain is built from TRBV2 and TRBJ2-1; D is unclear. Sequencing input: memory (CD45RA-) CD4+ T cells from blood. CDR3 protein: CASRGGPAPSNEQFF. The DNA of the CDR3 is TGTGCCAGCAGAGGCGGACCCGCGCCATCCAATGAGCAGTTCTTC.